The 2 T cell receptor beta chains listed next were all sequenced from one sample in a study of type 1 regulatory T cells. TCRdb recomputed calls from the reads with MiXCR, one row per CDR3 protein. Of 60,000 to 80,000 distinct CDR3 sequences listed, roughly three fifths were seen once; the top ten hold about 8%. These receptors' antigens are unknown. The sequenced sample consisted of cultured T cells, either the whole culture or a sorted T cell fraction (not recorded which). This sample's subset: Tr1-enriched cell product generated in vitro against host alloantigens. These receptors were taken from a human donor in good health.

The chain carries TRBV5-4 and TRBJ2-3, with TRBD1 matching 8 bases. Per germline, CDR1 SGHNT and CDR2 YYREEE (reference sequence). V shed 3 bases, J shed 2 bases, and the junction held 5 bases outside the gene matches. The CDR3 runs to 15 residues. CDR3 sequence: CASSSTGAITDTQYF. The CDR3 coding sequence is TGTGCCAGCAGCTCGACAGGGGCGATCACAGATACGCAGTATTTT.

The V and J genes are TRBV18 and TRBJ2-7, with TRBD1 matching over 9 bases. V gave up 3 bases and J gave up 1 base; unmatched junction bases: 4. This CDR3 region has 15 residues. Germline V gene lookup returns CDR1 KGHSH and CDR2 LQKENI. CDR3 in DNA: TGTGCCAGCTCACCCTTCGGACAGGGGTCCTACGAGCAGTACTTC. Amino acid sequence: CASSPFGQGSYEQYF.